The T cell receptor beta chain under discussion was sequenced for a study of T cell changes during pregnancy in multiple sclerosis. TCRdb keeps only in-frame clones here, not all; method: immunoSEQ multiplex PCR. The sample contains 80,000 to 100,000 clones, about nine tenths of which appear only once. The sequence derives from a female donor in good health, enrolled as a control in a pregnancy study. Sequencing was performed on peripheral blood, taken after pregnancy.

The CDR3 loop is CASSSTGGVTEAFF. Here the CDR3 DNA reads TGTGCCAGCAGTTCAACAGGGGGGGTCACTGAAGCTTTCTTT. The gene calls are TRBV6-5 and TRBJ1-1; TRBD1 matches at 8 bases. Losses at the gene ends were 4 bases for V and 4 bases for J; bases not matched to a gene: 5. The CDR3 covers 14 residues. CDR1 is MNHEY and CDR2 is SVGAGI in the germline V gene.